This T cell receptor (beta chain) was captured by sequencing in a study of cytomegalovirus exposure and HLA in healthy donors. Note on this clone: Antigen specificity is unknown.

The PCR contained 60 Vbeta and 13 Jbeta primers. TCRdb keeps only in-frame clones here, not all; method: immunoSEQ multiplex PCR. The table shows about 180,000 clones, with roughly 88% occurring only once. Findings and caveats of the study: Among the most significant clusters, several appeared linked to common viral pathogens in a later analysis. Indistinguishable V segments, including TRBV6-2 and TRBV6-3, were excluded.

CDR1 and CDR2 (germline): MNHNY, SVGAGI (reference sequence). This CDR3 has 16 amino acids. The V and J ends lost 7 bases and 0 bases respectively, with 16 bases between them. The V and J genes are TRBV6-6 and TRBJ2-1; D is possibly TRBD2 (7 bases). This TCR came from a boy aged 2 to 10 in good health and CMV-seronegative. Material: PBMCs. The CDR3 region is CASTYPGGRSYNEQFF. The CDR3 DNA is TGTGCCAGCACCTATCCGGGGGGCCGCTCCTACAATGAGCAGTTCTTC.